This T cell receptor (beta chain) was recorded in a study of cytomegalovirus exposure and HLA in healthy donors. Study results and limitations: Sequencing likely caused a cluster of highly shared sequence variants.

For this clone: Antigen specificity is unknown.

The PCR contained 60 Vbeta and 13 Jbeta primers. The assay was immunoSEQ multiplex PCR, and TCRdb's table has in-frame clones only and misses some. The sample lists about 160,000 clones, around 83% occurring once. The germline V gene encodes CDR1 SGHRS and CDR2 YFSETQ. This CDR3 region has 18 residues. The V end was cut by 4 bases, the J end by 2 bases, with 23 bases between. The receptor was isolated from a man aged 45 to 65 in good health and CMV-seropositive. Sequencing was performed on PBMCs. The chain has TRBV5-1 and TRBJ2-3; a possible D gene is TRBD2 (6 bases). The CDR3: CASSLSAGGVRNTDTQYF. The CDR3 DNA reads as TGCGCCAGCAGCCTCTCTGCCGGAGGGGTCAGAAACACAGATACGCAGTATTTT.